This is a list of T cell receptor beta chains from one sample in a study of blood T cell repertoires in COVID-19. Assay: immunoSEQ multiplex PCR; the TCRdb copy retains only in-frame clones and omits some. The sample carries around 94,000 clones, around 73% recorded once. Specimen: peripheral blood. The receptors originated from a man in his sixties with active or convalescent COVID-19. Both conserved end residues are trimmed from each CDR3.

v_gene,j_gene,CDR3aa
TRBV9,TRBJ1-4,ASSAGDRDLEKLF
TRBV7-9,TRBJ2-3,ASSNSQGDTQY
TRBV6-6,TRBJ2-7,ASTPGTNLWEQY
TRBV2,TRBJ1-1,ASRSTGPGGAF
TRBV4-2,TRBJ2-5,ASSQEGASGVETQY
TRBV1,TRBJ2-3,TSSLPGEGIDTQY
TRBV7-2,TRBJ1-5,ASSSTGVQPQH
TRBV6-1,TRBJ1-5,ASSEGHYSNQPQH
TRBV13,TRBJ2-7,ASRKGGSEQY
TRBV7-2,TRBJ2-1,ASSLVSGYAYNEQF
TRBV9,TRBJ1-2,ASSAIGERYGYT
TRBV27,TRBJ1-2,ASSFGGNYGYT
TRBV7-8,TRBJ2-5,ASSPGTSRETQY
TRBV4-1,TRBJ2-4,ASSQDLNRAKNIQY
TRBV27,TRBJ1-2,ASFSGTGGEGYT
TRBV5-1,TRBJ2-1,ASSGQGMDEQF
TRBV18,TRBJ1-1,ASSSGKNTEAF
TRBV14,TRBJ2-2,ASSLQGAGELF
TRBV7-7,TRBJ2-5,ASGEVEGETQY
TRBV19,TRBJ1-1,ASSSLTRGKLGTEAF
TRBV15,TRBJ2-3,ATSISTDTQY
TRBV18,TRBJ2-3,ASSPPGLREGTQY
TRBV5-1,TRBJ2-3,ASSLQGGAGVTDTQY
TRBV28,TRBJ2-1,ASSFGLRAGNEQF
TRBV30,TRBJ2-3,AWSDSGDTQY